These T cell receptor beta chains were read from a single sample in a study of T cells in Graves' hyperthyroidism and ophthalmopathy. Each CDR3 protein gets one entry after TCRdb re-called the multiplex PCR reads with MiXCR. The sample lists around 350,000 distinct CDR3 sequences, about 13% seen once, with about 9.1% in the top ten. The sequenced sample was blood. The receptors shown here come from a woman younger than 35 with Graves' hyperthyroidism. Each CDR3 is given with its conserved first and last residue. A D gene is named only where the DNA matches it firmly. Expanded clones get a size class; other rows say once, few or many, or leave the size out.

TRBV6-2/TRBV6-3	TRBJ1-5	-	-	CASSRTVNNQPQHF	TGTGCCAGCAGTAGGACGGTTAACAATCAGCCCCAGCATTTT
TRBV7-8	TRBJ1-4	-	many	CASSLLVANEKLFF	TGTGCCAGCAGCCTACTTGTTGCGAATGAAAAACTGTTTTTT
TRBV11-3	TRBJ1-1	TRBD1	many	CASSLGQGKGTEAFF	TGTGCCAGCAGCTTAGGACAGGGGAAGGGCACTGAAGCTTTCTTT
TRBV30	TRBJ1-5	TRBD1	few	CAWSVLGQEGQPQHF	TGTGCCTGGAGTGTACTAGGACAGGAGGGACAGCCCCAGCATTTT
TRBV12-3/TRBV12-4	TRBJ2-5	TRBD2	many	CASRRTSEETQYF	TGTGCCAGCAGAAGGACTAGCGAAGAGACCCAGTACTTC
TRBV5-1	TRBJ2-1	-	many	CASSSELAEQFF	TGCGCCAGCAGCTCCGAGTTGGCTGAGCAGTTCTTC
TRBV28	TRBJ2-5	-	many	CATTQGTRRTQYF	TGTGCCACTACACAGGGCACCCGCCGGACCCAGTACTTC
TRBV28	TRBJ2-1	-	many	CASSSRGGSNEQFF	TGTGCCAGCAGTTCACGAGGGGGGAGCAATGAGCAGTTCTTC
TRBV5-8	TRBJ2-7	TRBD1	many	CASSSPGQGAHEQYF	TGTGCCAGCAGCTCGCCGGGACAGGGGGCCCACGAGCAGTACTTC
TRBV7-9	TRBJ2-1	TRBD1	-	CASSSDRGSYEQFF	TGTGCCAGCAGCTCTGACAGGGGAAGCTATGAGCAGTTCTTC
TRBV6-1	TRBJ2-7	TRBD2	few	CASSSGTSGGAYEQYF	TGTGCCAGCAGTTCAGGGACTAGCGGGGGGGCCTACGAGCAGTACTTC
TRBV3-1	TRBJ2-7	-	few	CASSPQFREAAEQYF	TGTGCCAGCAGCCCTCAGTTTAGGGAAGCTGCCGAGCAGTACTTC
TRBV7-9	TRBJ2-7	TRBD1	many	CASSVGTGAQGEQYF	TGTGCCAGCAGCGTAGGGACAGGGGCCCAAGGGGAGCAGTACTTC
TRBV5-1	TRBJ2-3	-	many	CASSQTVSTDTQYF	TGCGCCAGCAGCCAGACAGTTAGCACAGATACGCAGTATTTT
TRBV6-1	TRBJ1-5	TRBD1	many	CASSELGQSNQPQHF	TGTGCCAGCAGTGAACTGGGACAGAGCAATCAGCCCCAGCATTTT
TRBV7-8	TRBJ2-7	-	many	CASSPPLDRTGAYEQYF	TGTGCCAGCAGCCCCCCCTTGGACAGGACGGGGGCTTACGAGCAGTACTTC
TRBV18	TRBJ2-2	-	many	CASSPLDLVGELFF	TGTGCCAGCTCACCCCTGGATCTAGTCGGGGAGCTGTTTTTT
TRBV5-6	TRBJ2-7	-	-	CASSLASGPPDYEQYF	TGTGCCAGCAGCTTGGCCTCCGGACCCCCCGATTACGAGCAGTACTTC
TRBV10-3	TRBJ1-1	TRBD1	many	CAIGGTGRLEAFF	TGTGCCATCGGCGGGACAGGGCGATTAGAAGCTTTCTTT
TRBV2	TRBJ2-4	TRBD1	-	CASSVEQGGGIQYF	TGTGCCAGCAGTGTGGAACAGGGGGGAGGCATTCAGTACTTC
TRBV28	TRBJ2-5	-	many	CATRPPGKSETQYF	TGTGCCACCCGACCCCCGGGGAAATCGGAGACCCAGTACTTC
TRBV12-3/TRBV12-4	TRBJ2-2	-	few	CASSFGQNAGELFF	TGTGCCAGCAGTTTTGGACAGAACGCCGGGGAGCTGTTTTTT
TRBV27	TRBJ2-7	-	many	CASSLQGFGEQYF	TGTGCCAGCAGTTTACAGGGTTTTGGCGAGCAGTACTTC